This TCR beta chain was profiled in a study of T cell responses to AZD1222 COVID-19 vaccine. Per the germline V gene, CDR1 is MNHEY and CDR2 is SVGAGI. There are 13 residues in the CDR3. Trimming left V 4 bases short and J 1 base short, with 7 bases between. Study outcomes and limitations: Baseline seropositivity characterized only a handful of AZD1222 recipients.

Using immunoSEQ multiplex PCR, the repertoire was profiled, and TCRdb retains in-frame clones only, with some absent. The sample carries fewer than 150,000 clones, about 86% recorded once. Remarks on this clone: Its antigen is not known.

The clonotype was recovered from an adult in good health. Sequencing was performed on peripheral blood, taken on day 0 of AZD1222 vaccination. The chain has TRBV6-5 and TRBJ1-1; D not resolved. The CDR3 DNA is TGTGCCAGCAGTTTCGAGGGGAACACTGAAGCTTTCTTT. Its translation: CASSFEGNTEAFF.